A selection of T cell receptor beta chains follows, all from one sample in a study of T cell responses to AZD1222 COVID-19 vaccine. TCRdb's table, derived via immunoSEQ multiplex PCR, lists solely in-frame clones and lacks some. The data show about 120,000 clones, roughly 84% seen once. The material was peripheral blood, obtained 28 days after the second AZD1222 dose. All receptors come from an adult who received the AZD1222 COVID-19 vaccine. CDR3s leave out the opening cysteine and the closing phenylalanine or tryptophan.

len,v_gene,j_gene,CDR3aa
14,TRBV4-1,TRBJ1-3,ASSLWGGLRGNTIY
10,TRBV2,TRBJ1-1,ATANPNTEAF
12,TRBV6-2/TRBV6-3,TRBJ2-7,ASSYDGALDEQY
10,TRBV6-5,TRBJ1-1,ATNRGKTEAF
13,TRBV2,TRBJ1-5,ASSLTGLGNQPQH
13,TRBV5-1,TRBJ2-7,ASSFSDRSSYEQY
13,TRBV6-5,TRBJ1-3,ASSPVGSSGNTIY
19,TRBV3-1/TRBV3-2,TRBJ1-2,ASSFRDRGLLLPKTQGGYT
12,TRBV5-1,TRBJ1-6,ASSLESPQAPLH
10,TRBV18,TRBJ1-2,ASSPVGYGYT
15,TRBV15,TRBJ1-2,ATSTTLGQGLFHGYT
13,TRBV3-1/TRBV3-2,TRBJ1-1,ASSDRGVGNTEAF
11,TRBV10-1,TRBJ1-1,ASSDGLNTEAF
10,TRBV27,TRBJ1-1,ASSYLGSEAF
14,TRBV9,TRBJ1-1,ASSVAAGVLGTEAF
13,TRBV7-9,TRBJ1-1,ASSLKFRVEGEAF
15,TRBV2,TRBJ1-3,ASSESGGPRSGNTIY
14,TRBV23-1,TRBJ2-7,ASSQSNGVRAYEQY
12,TRBV6-5,TRBJ1-4,ASSIQLGDEKLF
9,TRBV7-9,TRBJ1-3,ASSLGDTIY
11,TRBV7-2,TRBJ2-3,ASSLIARDTQY
11,TRBV7-2,TRBJ2-5,ASSPTYRETQY
11,TRBV9,TRBJ2-1,ASSSGGNNEQF
13,TRBV19,TRBJ2-3,ASSRGGVQADTQY
10,TRBV6-1,TRBJ1-1,ASGPPNTEAF
13,TRBV10-3,TRBJ1-5,AISEGDSSFRPQH
17,TRBV4-1,TRBJ1-6,ASSQDWSRTGKGGSPLH
12,TRBV11-2,TRBJ1-1,ASSLGFGQNKAF
10,TRBV9,TRBJ2-3,ASSPNSVPQY
12,TRBV2,TRBJ2-7,ASRLTSGGYEQY
11,TRBV5-1,TRBJ2-3,ASSLQGADTQY
13,TRBV7-9,TRBJ2-3,ASSLVSTHVDTQY
13,TRBV11-2,TRBJ1-2,ASSFGDRVGGGYT
13,TRBV19,TRBJ2-1,ASRSGQGPYNEQF
13,TRBV5-1,TRBJ1-2,ASSLWAPDSYGYT
12,TRBV9,TRBJ1-4,ASSVEGPSRKLF
15,TRBV4-3,TRBJ1-6,ASSLHQGQGIGSPLH
12,TRBV20-1,TRBJ1-2,SASYRGGEDGYT
11,TRBV2,TRBJ2-7,ASSGASPYEQY
13,TRBV10-2,TRBJ1-1,ASSEVRGFGTEAF
10,TRBV6-5,TRBJ1-2,ASSFRQGLIT
11,TRBV19,TRBJ2-5,ASSRLYQETQY
13,TRBV5-1,TRBJ2-3,ASSLVGFQSDTQY
11,TRBV7-9,TRBJ1-2,ASSGDKNYGYT
13,TRBV19,TRBJ1-5,ASSLQGGSNQPQH
11,TRBV11-2,TRBJ1-1,ASSTNRGSEAF
13,TRBV2,TRBJ1-4,ASSALAGVAGKLF
12,TRBV7-2,TRBJ2-3,ASSLTSRTDTQY
14,TRBV28,TRBJ1-3,ASSLMRDRVGNTIY
12,TRBV28,TRBJ1-3,ASSRGMIGNTIY
13,TRBV7-2,TRBJ1-1,ASSLGGTANTEAF
14,TRBV7-9,TRBJ2-1,ASSRDSSGGNNEQF
10,TRBV6-2/TRBV6-3,TRBJ2-7,ASSGGFYEQY
14,TRBV19,TRBJ2-1,ASSWSNSPRHNEQF
10,TRBV18,TRBJ2-2,ASSLPAGELF
12,TRBV10-1,TRBJ2-7,ASSEGTSGGEQY
14,TRBV11-2,TRBJ2-2,ASSLAWDKKIGELF
10,TRBV28,TRBJ1-2,ASSSKLYGYT
12,TRBV3-1/TRBV3-2,TRBJ1-6,ASSHGGANSPLH